The 27 T cell receptor beta chains below all came from one sample that was sequenced in a study of blood T cell repertoires in COVID-19. Assay: immunoSEQ multiplex PCR; the TCRdb copy retains only in-frame clones and omits some. The sample comprises some 130,000 clones, 55% to 75% of which are singletons, and 1.9% rests with the top ten. The sequenced sample consisted of peripheral blood. The receptors derive from a woman in her 70s with acute or convalescent COVID-19.

This chain uses TRBV30 with TRBJ2-3; 12 bases agree with TRBD2. CDR3 length: 16 residues. V trimming: 0 bases; J trimming: 4 bases; junction bases outside the gene matches: 5. CDR1 and CDR2 from the germline V gene are GTSNPN and SVGIG (reference sequence). For the CDR3, the DNA is TGTGCCTGGAGTGTGGCTAGCGGGAGGGTTGCAGATACGCAGTATTTT. Protein: CAWSVASGRVADTQYF.

This clone was seen only a few times. The chain combines TRBV2 with TRBJ1-6; 7 bases are shared with TRBD1. Germline V gene sequence: CDR1 SNHLY, CDR2 FYNNEI. This CDR3 is 15 amino acids long. V shed 6 bases and J 7 bases; nucleotides not matched to a gene: 9. The CDR3 DNA sequence: TGTGCCAGCAGGGAACAGGGGACTAGGAATTCACCCCTCCACTTT. Its protein product is CASREQGTRNSPLHF.

This clone was seen a handful of times. This chain joins TRBV7-2 and TRBJ2-1; D gene ambiguous. V was clipped by 5 bases and J by 0 bases, with 8 bases between them. Germline-derived CDR1 and CDR2 are SGHTA and FQGNSA. This CDR3 is built from 14 residues. The CDR3 sequence is CASSEQSSYNEQFF. In DNA, the CDR3 is TGTGCCAGCAGCGAACAGAGCTCCTACAATGAGCAGTTCTTC.

The chain carries TRBV6-5 and TRBJ1-1; maybe TRBD1 (5 bases). Germline CDR1 and CDR2: MNHEY and SVGAGI. This CDR3 contains 15 residues. V was pared by 2 bases and J by 10 bases, with 20 bases between. The CDR3 is CASSYGGGGSYGAFF. CDR3 nucleotide sequence: TGTGCCAGCAGTTACGGCGGGGGTGGCTCATATGGAGCTTTCTTT.

CDR3 DNA sequence: TGTGCCAGCAGTTATGGGGGCCAGCAAGCAGGAAACACCATATATTTT. It codes for CASSYGGQQAGNTIYF. The rearrangement uses TRBV28 and TRBJ1-3, with D maybe TRBD1 (6 bases). Trimming stripped 4 bases from V and 4 bases from J, with 17 bases between. This CDR3 is 16 amino acids long. Germline V gene data show CDR1 as MDHEN and CDR2 as SYDVKM.

The sample holds many counts of this clone. The chain carries TRBV7-6 and TRBJ2-2; 9 nucleotides agree with TRBD2. From germline, CDR1 is SGHVS and CDR2 FNYEAQ. V lost 5 bases to trimming and J lost 7 bases; unmatched junction nucleotides: 8. The CDR3 has 15 amino acids. Written as DNA, the CDR3 is TGTGCCAGCAGCCCTACTAGCGGGCGTAACGGGGAGCTGTTTTTT. It encodes CASSPTSGRNGELFF.

This clone was found once. This CDR3 is also generated by other DNA sequences in the sample. The chain uses TRBV3-1 (or the pseudogene TRBV3-2) and TRBJ1-3; D remains ambiguous. Trimming left V 0 bases short and J 0 bases short, with 12 bases between. This CDR3 is built from 17 residues. The V gene's germline CDR1 is LGHDT and CDR2 YNNKEL (reference sequence). Here the CDR3 DNA reads TGTGCCAGCAGCCAAGATTCTCCAGGCAGCTCTGGAAACACCATATATTTT. Translation gives CASSQDSPGSSGNTIYF.

The chain has TRBV9 and TRBJ1-2, with TRBD1 matching over 10 bases. The V gene end was trimmed by 0 bases and the J gene end by 4 bases; junction bases not matched to a gene: 6. The CDR3 is 16 residues long. Germline assignment: CDR1 SGDLS and CDR2 YYNGEE. The CDR3 spells CASSVGQGATSYGYTF. DNA for the CDR3: TGTGCCAGCAGCGTAGGACAGGGGGCCACTAGCTATGGCTACACCTTC. Using reference TRBV9 and TRBJ1-2 for the parts outside the CDR3, the full variable domain is DSGVTQTPKHLITATGQRVTLRCSPRSGDLSVYWYQQSLDQGLQFLIQYYNGEERAKGNILERFSAQQFPDLHSELNLSSLELGDSALYFCASSVGQGATSYGYTFGSGTRLTVV.

With respect to this clone: Mismatch with germline at one junction end may stem from a read error. V and J are TRBV7-7 and TRBJ1-1; 10 positions agree with TRBD1. The CDR3 is 16 amino acids. Germline assignment: CDR1 SSHAT and CDR2 FNYEAQ (reference sequence). Here the CDR3 reads CASSLEPTGGSTEAFF. DNA for the CDR3: TGTGCTAGCAGCTTAGAGCCGACAGGGGGCAGCACTGAAGCTTTCTTT.

The gene calls are TRBV27 and TRBJ2-1; D gene ambiguous. The CDR3 runs to 14 residues. V was pared by 7 bases and J by 7 bases, with 17 bases between. CDR1 is MNHEY, CDR2 SMNVEV, per germline (reference sequence). The CDR3 region is CASKPLLPENEQFF. In nucleotides, the CDR3 is TGTGCCAGCAAACCCCTCCTCCCTGAGAATGAGCAGTTCTTC.

The chain links TRBV11-2 to TRBJ1-1; perhaps TRBD1 as D (5 bases). Germline CDR1 reads SGHAT; CDR2 reads FQNNGV. Trimming cost V 2 bases and J 1 base, with 8 bases left between them. The CDR3 covers 14 residues. The CDR3: CASSLQGWNTEAFF. In DNA form, the CDR3 reads TGTGCCAGCAGCTTACAGGGATGGAACACTGAAGCTTTCTTT.

The gene calls are TRBV30 and TRBJ2-2; 8 bases align to TRBD1. CDR3 length: 14 residues. The junction had 5 bases not matched to a gene; V was cut back by 2 bases and J by 6 bases. CDR1 is GTSNPN, CDR2 SVGIG, per germline (reference sequence). CDR3 sequence reads: CAWSHRGKAGELFF. In DNA, the CDR3 is TGTGCCTGGAGTCACAGGGGGAAGGCCGGGGAGCTGTTTTTT.

The V gene is TRBV5-6, the J gene TRBJ1-6; 8 bases agree with TRBD1. J lost 10 bases, V lost 4 bases, and 4 bases had no gene match. Germline V lookup: CDR1 SGHDT, CDR2 YYEEEE. The CDR3 runs to 13 residues. The CDR3 nucleotides read TGTGCCAGCAGCGGACAGGGAGTCTCACCCCTCCACTTT. This translates into CASSGQGVSPLHF.

The rearrangement joins TRBV19 to TRBJ1-2; 9 bases are a match to TRBD1. With 6 bases clipped from V and 7 bases from J, the junction kept 6 bases outside the gene matches. The CDR3 length is 13 residues. The V gene's germline CDR1 is LNHDA and CDR2 SQIVND (reference sequence). CDR3 DNA sequence: TGTGCCAGTAGCCCTAGGACAGGGGTTGGCTACACCTTC. It specifies CASSPRTGVGYTF.

The chain recombines TRBV18 with TRBJ1-2; the D gene is possibly TRBD1 (6 bases). Germline assignment: CDR1 KGHSH and CDR2 LQKENI. V was pared by 6 bases and J by 7 bases, with 15 bases between. The length of the CDR3 is 13 residues. The CDR3 here is CASSQGQSSGYTF. In DNA, the CDR3 is TGTGCCAGCTCTCAGGGGCAGTCGTCTGGCTACACCTTC.

The chain joins TRBV7-9 to TRBJ2-5; TRBD2 matches at 8 bases. CDR3 length equals 15 residues. Unmatched junction bases numbered 6, after V lost 2 bases and J lost 4 bases. Germline V CDR1 and CDR2: SEHNR, FQNEAQ (reference sequence). The CDR3 DNA reads TGTGCCAGCAGCTTAACACGGGAGGGCCCAGAGACCCAGTACTTC. Translation: CASSLTREGPETQYF.

On this clone: The sample has other DNA sequences that encode this CDR3 too. This chain uses TRBV6-5 with TRBJ1-5, with D unclear. V lost 0 bases and J lost 1, with 4 bases in between. Per germline, CDR1 MNHEY and CDR2 SVGAGI. This CDR3 comprises 14 residues. The DNA of the CDR3 is TGTGCCAGCAGTTACTCCTCGAGCAATCAGCCCCAGCATTTT. It specifies CASSYSSSNQPQHF.

The V and J genes are TRBV27 and TRBJ2-7, with D maybe TRBD1 (5 bases). Germline CDR1 is MNHEY and CDR2 is SMNVEV (reference sequence). V was pared by 0 bases and J by 2 bases, with 11 bases between. This CDR3 comprises 15 residues. The CDR3 DNA reads TGTGCCAGCAGTTTATCAGGGGTCCGTCCCTACGAGCAGTACTTC. Translating gives CASSLSGVRPYEQYF.

This clone was observed once. The gene calls are TRBV11-2 and TRBJ1-4; 8 bases are shared with TRBD1. V was clipped by 5 bases and J by 4 bases; unmatched bases: 12. The V gene's germline CDR1 is SGHAT and CDR2 FQNNGV. This CDR3 region has 17 residues. The CDR3 DNA follows: TGTGCCAGCAGCACGTACCCGACAGGGGTCCTTAATGAAAAACTGTTTTTT. It codes for CASSTYPTGVLNEKLFF.

The V call is TRBV18, the J call TRBJ2-7, with a tentative D call TRBD2 (6 bases). Germline V gene data show CDR1 as KGHSH and CDR2 as LQKENI. Trimming cost V 3 bases and J 6 bases, with 6 bases left between them. This CDR3 region has 11 residues. The CDR3, as DNA: TGTGCCAGCTCACCGGGGGGCGAGCAGTACTTC. Protein product: CASSPGGEQYF.

This clone was found once. The gene calls are TRBV5-1 and TRBJ2-7; D perhaps matches TRBD2 (6 bases). Germline lookup yields CDR1 SGHRS and CDR2 YFSETQ. CDR3 size: 15 residues. V was trimmed by 2 bases and J by 3 bases, leaving 15 bases between them. The CDR3 nucleotides are TGCGCCAGCAGCTTAGACCCCGGGAGTTACTACGAGCAGTACTTC. Translating gives CASSLDPGSYYEQYF.

In the case of this clone: This is likely a read error, given that the CDR3 carries no conserved phenylalanine or tryptophan at its end. The limits of the CDR3 on the DNA are not certain, so only TCRdb's listed CDR3 is given. This chain joins TRBV9 and TRBJ2-7; the table calls TRBD2, which could not be checked here. With termini counted, the CDR3 has 18 amino acids. Germline V CDR1 and CDR2: SGDLS, YYNGEE. CDR3 loop: CASGPHFSRPTLNYEQHL.

The chain employs TRBV7-9 and TRBJ1-1, with a weak D call TRBD1 (6 bases). This CDR3 spans 15 amino acids. Trimming took 1 base from V and 3 from J, leaving 12 bases between them. Germline CDR1 is SEHNR and CDR2 is FQNEAQ (reference sequence). CDR3 DNA sequence: TGTGCCAGCAGCTTAGGTCAGGGGAGGGACACTGAAGCTTTCTTT. It codes for CASSLGQGRDTEAFF.

V usage is TRBV7-9 and J usage is TRBJ2-2; D remains unclear. CDR1 and CDR2 from the germline V gene are SEHNR and FQNEAQ (reference sequence). V was shortened by 2 bases and J by 1 base, with 5 bases between the two germline ends. This CDR3 is 14 amino acids long. In nucleotides, the CDR3 is TGTGCCAGCAGCTTAACTATGAACACCGGGGAGCTGTTTTTT. Its translation: CASSLTMNTGELFF.

This clone was observed a single time. The chain is built from TRBV9 and TRBJ2-1, with D uncertain. The ends were cut back, 4 bases at V and 0 bases at J, with 20 bases in the middle. The germline V gene has CDR1 SGDLS and CDR2 YYNGEE. The CDR3 totals 18 residues. The CDR3 sequence: CASSTRLPRPSSYNEQFF. CDR3 sequence (DNA): TGTGCCAGCAGCACCCGACTCCCACGTCCGAGCTCCTACAATGAGCAGTTCTTC.

A single count supports this clone. The rearrangement links TRBV2 to TRBJ2-3, with D tentatively TRBD1 (6 bases). The germline V and J ends were trimmed by 7 bases and 0 bases, with 11 bases remaining between them. Germline CDR1 reads SNHLY; CDR2 reads FYNNEI. This CDR3 comprises 14 residues. The CDR3 loop is CASIRGISTDTQYF. In DNA form, the CDR3 reads TGTGCCAGCATAAGGGGGATAAGCACAGATACGCAGTATTTT.

The rearrangement links TRBV10-3 to TRBJ1-2; D call uncertain. Germline V CDR1 and CDR2: ENHRY, SYGVKD. This CDR3 comprises 13 residues. The V gene lost 4 bases and the J gene lost 1 base, with 7 bases spanning the gap. Here the CDR3 reads CAISAEVNYGYTF. For the CDR3, the DNA is TGTGCCATCAGTGCTGAGGTTAACTATGGCTACACCTTC.